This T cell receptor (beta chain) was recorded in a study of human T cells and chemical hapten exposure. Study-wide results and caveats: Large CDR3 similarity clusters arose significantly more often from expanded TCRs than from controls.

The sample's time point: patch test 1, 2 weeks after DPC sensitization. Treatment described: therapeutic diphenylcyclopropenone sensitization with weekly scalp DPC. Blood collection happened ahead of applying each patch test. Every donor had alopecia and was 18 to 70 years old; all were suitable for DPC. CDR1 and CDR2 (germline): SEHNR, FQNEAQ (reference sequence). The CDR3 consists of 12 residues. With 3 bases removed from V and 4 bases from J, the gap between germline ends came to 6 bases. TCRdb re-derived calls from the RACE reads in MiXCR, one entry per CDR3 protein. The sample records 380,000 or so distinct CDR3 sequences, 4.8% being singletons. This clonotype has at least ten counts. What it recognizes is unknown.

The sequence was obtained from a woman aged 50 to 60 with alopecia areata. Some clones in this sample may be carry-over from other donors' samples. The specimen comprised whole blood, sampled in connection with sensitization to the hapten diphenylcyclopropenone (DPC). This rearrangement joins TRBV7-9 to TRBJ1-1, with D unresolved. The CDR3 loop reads CASSFHPTEAFF. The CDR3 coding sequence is TGTGCCAGCAGCTTCCATCCCACTGAAGCTTTCTTT. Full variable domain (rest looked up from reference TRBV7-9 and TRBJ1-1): DTGVSQNPRHKITKRGQNVTFRCDPISEHNRLYWYRQTLGQGPEFLTYFQNEAQLEKSRLLSDRFSAERPKGSFSTLEIQRTEQGDSAMYLCASSFHPTEAFFGQGTRLTVV.